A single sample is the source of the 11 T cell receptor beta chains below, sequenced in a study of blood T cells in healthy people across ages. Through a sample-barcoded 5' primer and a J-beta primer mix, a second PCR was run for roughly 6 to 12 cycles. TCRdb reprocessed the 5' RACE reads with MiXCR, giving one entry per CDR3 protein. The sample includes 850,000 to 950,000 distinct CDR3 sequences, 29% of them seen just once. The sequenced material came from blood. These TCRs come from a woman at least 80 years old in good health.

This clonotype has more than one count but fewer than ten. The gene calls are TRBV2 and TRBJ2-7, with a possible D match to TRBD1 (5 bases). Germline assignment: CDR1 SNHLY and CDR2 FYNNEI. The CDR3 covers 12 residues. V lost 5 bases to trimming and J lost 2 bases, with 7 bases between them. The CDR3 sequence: CASSIQAYEQYF. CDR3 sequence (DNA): TGTGCCAGCAGTATACAGGCCTACGAGCAGTACTTC.

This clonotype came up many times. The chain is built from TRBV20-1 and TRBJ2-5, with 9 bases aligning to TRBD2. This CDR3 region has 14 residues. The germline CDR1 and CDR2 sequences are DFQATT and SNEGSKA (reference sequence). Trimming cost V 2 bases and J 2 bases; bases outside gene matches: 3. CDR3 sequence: CSARLAGRQETQYF. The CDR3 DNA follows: TGCAGTGCTAGACTAGCGGGGCGTCAAGAGACCCAGTACTTC.

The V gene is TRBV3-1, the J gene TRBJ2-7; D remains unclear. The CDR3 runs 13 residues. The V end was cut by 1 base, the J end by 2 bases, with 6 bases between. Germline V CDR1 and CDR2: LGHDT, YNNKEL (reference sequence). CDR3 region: CASSQVVAYEQYF. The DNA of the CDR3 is TGTGCCAGCAGCCAAGTGGTGGCCTACGAGCAGTACTTC.

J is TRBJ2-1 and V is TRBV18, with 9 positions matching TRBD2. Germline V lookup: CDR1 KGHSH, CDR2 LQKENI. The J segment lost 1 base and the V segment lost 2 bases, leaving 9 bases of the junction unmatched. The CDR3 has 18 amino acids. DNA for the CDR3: TGTGCCAGCTCACCAGGGGCGGGGGGGCGTTTGTCCTACAATGAGCAGTTCTTC. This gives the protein CASSPGAGGRLSYNEQFF.

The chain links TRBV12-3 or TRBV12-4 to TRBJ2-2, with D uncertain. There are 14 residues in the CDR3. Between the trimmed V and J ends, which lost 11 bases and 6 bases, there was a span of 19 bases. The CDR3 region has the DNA TGTGCCCACACTTTCCCAGTAAACGCCGGGGAGCTGTTTTTT. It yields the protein CAHTFPVNAGELFF.

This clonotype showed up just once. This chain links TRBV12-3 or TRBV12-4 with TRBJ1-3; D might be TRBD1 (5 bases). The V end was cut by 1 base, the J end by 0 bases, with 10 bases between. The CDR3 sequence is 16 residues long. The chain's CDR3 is CASSLGRGPSGNTIYF. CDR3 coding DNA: TGTGCCAGCAGTTTAGGGAGGGGACCCTCTGGAAACACCATATATTTT.

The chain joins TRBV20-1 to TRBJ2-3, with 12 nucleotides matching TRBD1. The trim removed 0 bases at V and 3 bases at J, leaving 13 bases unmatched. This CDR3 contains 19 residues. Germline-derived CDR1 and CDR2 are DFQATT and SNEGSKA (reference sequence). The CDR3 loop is CSARDTGQGASGYTDTQYF. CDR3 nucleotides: TGCAGTGCTAGAGATACGGGACAGGGGGCTTCGGGCTATACAGATACGCAGTATTTT.

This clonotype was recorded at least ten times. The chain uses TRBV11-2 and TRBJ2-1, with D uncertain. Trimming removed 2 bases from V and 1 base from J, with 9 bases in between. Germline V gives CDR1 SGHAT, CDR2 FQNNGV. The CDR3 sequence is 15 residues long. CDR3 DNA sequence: TGTGCCAGCAGCTTATTAAGCCTATCCTACAATGAGCAGTTCTTC. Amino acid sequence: CASSLLSLSYNEQFF.

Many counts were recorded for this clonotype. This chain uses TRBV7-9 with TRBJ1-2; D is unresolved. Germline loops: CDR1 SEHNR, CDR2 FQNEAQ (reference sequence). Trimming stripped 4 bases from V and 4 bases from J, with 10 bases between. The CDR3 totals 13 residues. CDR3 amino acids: CASSSAGIYGYTF. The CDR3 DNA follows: TGTGCCAGCAGCTCCGCAGGAATCTATGGCTACACCTTC.

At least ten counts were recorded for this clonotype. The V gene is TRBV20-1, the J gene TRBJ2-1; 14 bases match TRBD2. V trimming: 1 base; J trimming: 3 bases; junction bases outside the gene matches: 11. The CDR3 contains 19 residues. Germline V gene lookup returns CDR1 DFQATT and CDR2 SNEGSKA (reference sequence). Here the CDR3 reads CSARGQPTSGGALYNEQFF. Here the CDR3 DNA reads TGCAGTGCTAGAGGACAGCCGACTAGCGGGGGGGCCCTCTACAATGAGCAGTTCTTC.

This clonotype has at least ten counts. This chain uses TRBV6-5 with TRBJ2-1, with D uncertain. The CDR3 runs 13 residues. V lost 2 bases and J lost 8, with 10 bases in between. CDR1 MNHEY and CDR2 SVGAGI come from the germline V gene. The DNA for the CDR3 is TGTGCCAGCAGTTACGTGGCTGGCGATGAGCAGTTCTTC. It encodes CASSYVAGDEQFF.